The 30 T cell receptor beta chains listed next were all sequenced from one sample in a study of CD8 T cells in Susac syndrome. RNA in amounts of roughly 0.5 to 1 ug was reverse transcribed with random hexamers. MiXCR was run by TCRdb on the immunoSEQ multiplex PCR reads, yielding one entry per CDR3 protein. The sample records 250,000 to 350,000 distinct CDR3 sequences, about 90% being singletons. The specimen was CD4+ T cells from PBMCs. The source of these receptors is a human donor with multiple sclerosis.

This rearrangement joins TRBV5-1 to TRBJ2-3; 13 positions match TRBD2. The germline V gene has CDR1 SGHRS and CDR2 YFSETQ. The CDR3 covers 15 residues. J gave up 2 bases and V 10 bases, and 7 bases lay outside the gene matches. The CDR3 is CAGRTSGSSTDTQYF. For the CDR3, the DNA is TGCGCCGGCCGGACTAGCGGGAGTTCCACAGATACGCAGTATTTT.

This chain connects TRBV7-9 to TRBJ2-6; D may correspond to TRBD1 or TRBD2 (5 bases each). CDR1 is SEHNR and CDR2 is FQNEAQ in the germline V gene (reference sequence). The germline V and J ends were trimmed by 0 bases and 0 bases, with 15 bases remaining between them. This CDR3 contains 19 residues. The CDR3 spells CASSLAFGTADSGANVLTF. DNA of the CDR3: TGTGCCAGCAGCTTAGCTTTTGGGACGGCAGACTCTGGGGCCAACGTCCTGACTTTC. Using reference TRBV7-9 and TRBJ2-6 for the parts outside the CDR3, the full variable domain is DTGVSQNPRHKITKRGQNVTFRCDPISEHNRLYWYRQTLGQGPEFLTYFQNEAQLEKSRLLSDRFSAERPKGSFSTLEIQRTEQGDSAMYLCASSLAFGTADSGANVLTFGAGSRLTVL.

This chain uses TRBV7-9 with TRBJ1-1; 7 nucleotides line up with TRBD1. The junction had 8 bases not matched to a gene; V was cut back by 5 bases and J by 11 bases. Germline CDR1 is SEHNR and CDR2 is FQNEAQ (reference sequence). CDR3 size: 12 residues. The CDR3: CASSTTGYEAFF. CDR3 DNA sequence: TGTGCCAGCAGCACGACAGGGTACGAGGCTTTCTTT.

This clonotype was detected a few times. The chain has TRBV19 and TRBJ1-2; tentative D call: TRBD1 (6 bases). This CDR3 contains 13 residues. Deletions cut 5 bases from V and 2 bases from J, with 9 bases between. Germline V gives CDR1 LNHDA, CDR2 SQIVND (reference sequence). The CDR3 sequence: CASSLTGNYGYTF. In nucleotides, the CDR3 is TGTGCCAGTAGTCTAACAGGGAACTATGGCTACACCTTC.

The chain has TRBV24-1 and TRBJ1-2; D is ambiguous. V was shortened by 5 bases and J by 5 bases, with 8 bases between the two germline ends. The germline V gene has CDR1 KGHDR and CDR2 SFDVKD. The CDR3 length is 12 residues. CDR3 DNA sequence: TGTGCCACCAGTGCCGGGAGATATGGCTACACCTTC. It is translated as CATSAGRYGYTF.

The chain links TRBV6-5 to TRBJ1-1; maybe TRBD1 (5 bases). The CDR3 extends over 15 amino acids. Deletions cut 8 bases from V and 2 bases from J, with 18 bases between. Germline CDR1 MNHEY, CDR2 SVGAGI. The CDR3 sequence: CASAASRQGNTEAFF. Written as DNA, the CDR3 is TGTGCCAGCGCCGCTTCGCGCCAGGGTAACACTGAAGCTTTCTTT.

This clonotype showed up just once. The rearrangement uses TRBV11-1 and TRBJ1-1; D uncertain. Germline CDR1 is SGHAT and CDR2 is FQDESV (reference sequence). Trimming removed 6 bases at V and 2 bases at J, with 13 bases between. This CDR3 has 14 residues. CDR3 region: CASRRGRTNTEAFF. The CDR3 DNA reads as TGTGCCAGCAGGCGCGGACGAACTAACACTGAAGCTTTCTTT. Variable domain in full (rest from reference TRBV11-1 and TRBJ1-1): EAEVAQSPRYKITEKSQAVAFWCDPISGHATLYWYRQILGQGPELLVQFQDESVVDDSQLPKDRFSAERLKGVDSTLKIQPAELGDSAMYLCASRRGRTNTEAFFGQGTRLTVV.

The V call is TRBV25-1, the J call TRBJ1-2; D remains unclear. CDR1 is MGHDK, CDR2 SYGVNS, per germline. The V end was cut by 1 base, the J end by 7 bases, with 13 bases between. The CDR3 sequence is 14 residues long. In DNA form, the CDR3 reads TGTGCCAGCAGTGAATTTCGGGGTAGTCCTGGCTACACCTTC. This encodes CASSEFRGSPGYTF.

This chain joins TRBV3-1 and TRBJ2-1; a weak D match, TRBD1 (6 bases). The V and J ends lost 6 bases and 3 bases respectively, with 18 bases between them. The CDR3 is made up of 16 amino acids. Germline CDR1 reads LGHDT; CDR2 reads YNNKEL (reference sequence). The CDR3 nucleotides read TGTGCCAGCAGACCTCAGGGGAGTGGGTACTACAATGAGCAGTTCTTC. Translated: CASRPQGSGYYNEQFF.

The V and J genes are TRBV30 and TRBJ2-1; D is ambiguous. Trimming took off 4 bases at V and 7 bases at J, with 14 bases between the two ends. In germline, CDR1 is GTSNPN, CDR2 SVGIG (reference sequence). CDR3 length: 13 residues. The CDR3 bases are TGTGCCTGGACTATGGCGCCCAGGAATGAGCAGTTCTTC. Its translation: CAWTMAPRNEQFF.

The V gene is TRBV30, the J gene TRBJ1-2; tentatively, D is TRBD1 (5 bases). Germline assignment: CDR1 GTSNPN and CDR2 SVGIG (reference sequence). The CDR3 length is 15 residues. V dropped 0 bases and J dropped 4 bases, with 15 bases sitting between them. The CDR3 sequence: CAWSVPREGSYGYTF. The CDR3 nucleotides read TGTGCCTGGAGTGTACCCAGGGAGGGGAGCTATGGCTACACCTTC.

The gene calls are TRBV7-2 and TRBJ2-7, with D unclear. V was clipped by 5 bases and J by 2 bases, with 10 bases between them. The CDR3 runs to 13 residues. Germline loops: CDR1 SGHTA, CDR2 FQGNSA. CDR3 in amino acids: CASSHRSAYEQYF. Here the CDR3 DNA reads TGTGCCAGCAGCCACCGTTCCGCCTACGAGCAGTACTTC.

This sequence joins TRBV15 and TRBJ2-2; TRBD2 matches at 8 bases. CDR3 length: 16 amino acids. V was pared by 4 bases and J by 6 bases, with 10 bases of the junction left unmatched. Germline V gene data show CDR1 as LNHNV and CDR2 as YYDKDF (reference sequence). CDR3 DNA: TGTGCCACCAGCATTACGGGGGGGGCCCGGGCCGGGGAGCTGTTTTTT. This translates into CATSITGGARAGELFF.

The rearrangement joins TRBV19 to TRBJ1-6, with TRBD1 matching over 8 bases. This CDR3 is 13 amino acids long. Per the germline V gene, CDR1 is LNHDA and CDR2 is SQIVND (reference sequence). The J segment lost 7 bases and the V segment lost 5 bases, leaving 1 base of the junction unmatched. The DNA for the CDR3 is TGTGCCAGTAGTCGGGACAGGAATTCACCCCTCCACTTT. Protein: CASSRDRNSPLHF.

This sequence joins TRBV5-6 and TRBJ1-2; D gene unclear. The CDR3 is made up of 13 amino acids. Germline CDR1 reads SGHDT; CDR2 reads YYEEEE. Trimming removed 0 bases from V and 8 bases from J, with 11 bases in between. CDR3 nucleotides: TGTGCCAGCAGCTTGGAACCCCAGAGAGGCTACACCTTC. Its translation: CASSLEPQRGYTF.

V usage is TRBV30 and J usage is TRBJ1-2; D is possibly TRBD1 (5 bases). The CDR3 has 14 amino acids. The V end lost 3 bases, the J end lost 9 bases, and 20 bases lay between the germline ends. Germline CDR1 and CDR2: GTSNPN and SVGIG (reference sequence). The CDR3 loop reads CAWRIRGEGYSYTF. The CDR3 nucleotides read TGTGCCTGGAGAATAAGGGGCGAAGGATATAGCTACACCTTC.

The gene calls are TRBV5-4 and TRBJ2-7; 7 bases map to TRBD1. Per germline, CDR1 SGHNT and CDR2 YYREEE (reference sequence). Unmatched junction bases numbered 4, after V lost 3 bases and J lost 7 bases. This CDR3 is built from 12 residues. The CDR3 DNA is TGTGCCAGCAGCTGGGACAGTGTTGAGCAGTACTTC. Amino acids: CASSWDSVEQYF.

J is TRBJ1-2 and V is TRBV7-8; D unclear. V was pared by 5 bases and J by 0 bases, with 16 bases between. There are 16 residues in the CDR3. The V gene's germline CDR1 is SGHVS and CDR2 FQNEAQ. For the CDR3, the DNA is TGTGCCAGCAGCCGCAAACGGACTGATTCTAACTATGGCTACACCTTC. As protein: CASSRKRTDSNYGYTF.

The gene calls are TRBV5-1 and TRBJ2-2, with D uncertain. V lost 0 bases, J lost 5 bases, and 8 bases lay in between. The CDR3 extends over 14 amino acids. Looked up from germline, CDR1 is SGHRS and CDR2 is YFSETQ. CDR3 amino acids: CASSLGQVTGELFF. CDR3 nucleotides: TGCGCCAGCAGCTTGGGCCAGGTGACCGGGGAGCTGTTTTTT.

The chain has TRBV29-1 and TRBJ2-1; tentatively, D is TRBD2 (5 bases). Between the trimmed V and J ends, which lost 7 bases and 4 bases, there was a span of 11 bases. Per the germline V gene, CDR1 is SQVTM and CDR2 is ANQGSEA. The length of the CDR3 is 12 residues. CDR3 nucleotides: TGCAGCGCCTCTACGGGATACAATGAGCAGTTCTTC. It codes for CSASTGYNEQFF.

V gene TRBV29-1 combines with J gene TRBJ2-3, with a weak D call TRBD1 (6 bases). V was cut by 8 bases and J by 2 bases, with 17 bases left in between. The CDR3 has 14 amino acids. The germline gives CDR1 SQVTM, CDR2 ANQGSEA. CDR3 nucleotide sequence: TGCAGCTCGCAAATACAGGGTTCCACAGATACGCAGTATTTT. Residues: CSSQIQGSTDTQYF.

This clonotype has a single count. The chain employs TRBV7-8 and TRBJ2-1; the match to TRBD2 covers 7 bases. Trimming cost V 5 bases and J 3 bases; bases outside gene matches: 13. The CDR3 is made up of 17 amino acids. CDR1 and CDR2 (germline): SGHVS, FQNEAQ. CDR3 residues: CASSPGSPRGNYNEQFF. The CDR3 nucleotides read TGTGCCAGCAGCCCCGGATCTCCGCGGGGGAACTACAATGAGCAGTTCTTC.

The gene calls are TRBV19 and TRBJ2-6, with D unclear. CDR3 size: 18 residues. Looked up from germline, CDR1 is LNHDA and CDR2 is SQIVND (reference sequence). V lost 3 bases to trimming and J lost 0 bases, with 15 bases between them. CDR3 loop: CASSIPLTPPSGANVLTF. DNA for the CDR3: TGTGCCAGTAGTATTCCCCTGACTCCTCCCTCTGGGGCCAACGTCCTGACTTTC.

The chain recombines TRBV5-4 with TRBJ2-2, with TRBD1 matching over 9 bases. J was trimmed by 3 bases and V by 3 bases; bases with no gene match: 0. This CDR3 has 14 residues. The germline V gene has CDR1 SGHNT and CDR2 YYREEE (reference sequence). CDR3 region: CASSWDRDTGELFF. As DNA, the CDR3 is TGTGCCAGCAGCTGGGACAGGGACACCGGGGAGCTGTTTTTT.

The chain combines TRBV30 with TRBJ2-2; no definite D call. This CDR3 spans 15 amino acids. The germline gives CDR1 GTSNPN, CDR2 SVGIG (reference sequence). V was cut by 3 bases and J by 5 bases, with 16 bases left in between. The CDR3 spells CAWSLGEPATGELFF. The DNA of the CDR3 is TGTGCCTGGAGCTTGGGCGAACCCGCTACCGGGGAGCTGTTTTTT.

The gene calls are TRBV6-1 and TRBJ2-3, with TRBD2 matching 7 bases. The germline gives CDR1 MNHNS, CDR2 SASEGT. Trimming removed 4 bases from V and 2 bases from J; junction bases left unmatched: 6. This CDR3 has 15 amino acids. The chain's CDR3 is CASSASGIITDTQYF. The CDR3 DNA follows: TGTGCCAGCAGTGCTAGCGGAATCATCACAGATACGCAGTATTTT.

This sequence joins TRBV5-5 and TRBJ1-1; D remains unclear. CDR1 and CDR2 from the germline V gene are SGHKS and YYEKEE (reference sequence). The CDR3 covers 13 residues. CDR3 in DNA: TGTGCGACGCATAAGGGATCGAACACTGAAGCTTTCTTT. It codes for CATHKGSNTEAFF.

The V and J genes are TRBV11-2 and TRBJ2-2, with 10 bases that match TRBD1. The CDR3 loop spans 16 amino acids. J lost 6 bases, V lost 4 bases, and 8 bases had no gene match. Per germline, CDR1 SGHAT and CDR2 FQNNGV. CDR3 amino acids: CASSSLDRGYAGELFF. CDR3 DNA: TGTGCCAGCAGCTCTCTGGACAGGGGGTACGCCGGGGAGCTGTTTTTT. Filled out from reference TRBV11-2 and TRBJ2-2, the complete variable domain reads EAGVAQSPRYKIIEKRQSVAFWCNPISGHATLYWYQQILGQGPKLLIQFQNNGVVDDSQLPKDRFSAERLKGVDSTLKIQPAKLEDSAVYLCASSSLDRGYAGELFFGEGSRLTVL.

The chain recombines TRBV12-3 or TRBV12-4 with TRBJ2-7; TRBD2 matches 12 bases. CDR3 length: 15 amino acids. The V segment lost 6 bases and the J segment 2 bases; nucleotides outside the gene matches: 5. The CDR3 loop is CASSSTSGGTYEQYF. The CDR3 DNA reads as TGTGCCAGCAGCTCCACTAGCGGGGGGACCTACGAGCAGTACTTC.

To note about this clonotype: One end of the junction fails to match germline, which may point to a read error. This chain joins TRBV28 and TRBJ1-5, with TRBD1 as a possible D gene (5 bases). Germline CDR1 is MDHEN and CDR2 is SYDVKM. The length of the CDR3 is 13 residues. CDR3 in DNA: TGTGCCAGCAGTTTAGGGGGAGGTCAGCACCAGCATTTT. Its translation is CASSLGGGQHQHF. The full variable domain, completed using reference TRBV28 and TRBJ1-5, is DVKVTQSSRYLVKRTGEKVFLECVQDMDHENMFWYRQDPGLGLRLIYFSYDVKMKEKGDIPEGYSVSREKKERFSLILESASTNQTSMYLCASSLGGGQHQHFGDGTRLSIL.